Sequencing of this TCR beta chain was carried out in a study of blood T cell repertoires in COVID-19. The CDR3 consists of 14 residues. Germline V lookup: CDR1 MGHDK, CDR2 SYGVNS. With 5 bases removed from V and 2 bases from J, the gap between germline ends came to 10 bases. Libraries were prepared by immunoSEQ multiplex PCR; TCRdb keeps only in-frame clonotypes and omits some of them. The table shows about 210,000 clones, with approximately 88% occurring only once. Cohorts were determined from participant-reported clinical history. The sequence was collected from a man younger than 35 with acute COVID-19. The chain recombines TRBV25-1 with TRBJ1-5; D remains unclear. The sample taken for sequencing was PBMCs or T cells enriched from blood (not recorded which). The CDR3 is CASSQSGGNQPQHF. The CDR3 DNA is TGTGCCAGCAGTCAGTCGGGTGGCAATCAGCCCCAGCATTTT.